This TCR beta chain was identified in a study of T cells in Graves' hyperthyroidism and ophthalmopathy. Researchers amplified the TCR beta CDR3 regions from RNA transcripts. During a first-round RT-PCR of the TCR CDR3, the HTBI primer set was used. TCRdb used MiXCR to reprocess the multiplex PCR reads, holding one entry per CDR3 protein. The table lists a few hundred thousand distinct CDR3 sequences, just over 14% of them singletons. Trimming took 0 bases from V and 9 from J, leaving 24 bases between them. The CDR3 runs 18 residues. The germline V gene has CDR1 MNHEY and CDR2 SVGAGI. This clonotype has at least ten counts.

The sequenced sample was blood. The V call is TRBV6-5, the J call TRBJ2-1, with D possibly being TRBD2 (6 bases). The clonotype comes from a woman between 35 and 50 years old with Graves' hyperthyroidism that later progressed to Graves' ophthalmopathy. The CDR3 protein is CASSYSFTGTGGSGEQFF. CDR3 nucleotides: TGTGCCAGCAGTTACTCCTTCACCGGGACTGGGGGTTCGGGTGAGCAGTTCTTC.